This T cell receptor beta chain is from a study of T-cell memory formation after mild COVID-19. The overall study: TCR clusters showed largely donor specificity. Study-level results: SARS-CoV-2 specificity of second-wave clones peaking day 37 was unconfirmed. Memory sampled before infection contained some responding clones, suggesting cross-reactive memory joined.

Using constant-segment primers, 5'RACE produced TCR alpha and TCR beta cDNA libraries carrying sample barcodes and UMIs. TCRdb reanalysed the 5' RACE reads using MiXCR and keeps one entry per CDR3 protein. The sample has about 84,000 distinct CDR3 sequences, approximately 15% seen once; the top ten hold 31%. The CDR3 is made up of 15 amino acids. Germline V gives CDR1 SEHNR, CDR2 FQNEAQ (reference sequence). After removal of 5 bases from V and 0 bases from J, the junction contained 7 bases not matched to a gene. This clonotype was detected a few times. The antigen is unknown. This sequence originates from an adult woman who had mild COVID-19 (a few samples of this study predate the infection). Cell type and time point are not known. The sample comprised PBMCs or a T cell subset sorted from them (not recorded which). The chain has TRBV7-9 and TRBJ2-7; 7 bases line up with TRBD2. The DNA for the CDR3 is TGTGCCAGCAGCCTTCCCAGCGGGGCCTCCTACGAGCAGTACTTC. Translation gives CASSLPSGASYEQYF. The full variable domain, completed using reference TRBV7-9 and TRBJ2-7, is DTGVSQNPRHKITKRGQNVTFRCDPISEHNRLYWYRQTLGQGPEFLTYFQNEAQLEKSRLLSDRFSAERPKGSFSTLEIQRTEQGDSAMYLCASSLPSGASYEQYFGPGTRLTVT.